The 22 T cell receptor beta chains listed next were all sequenced from one sample in a study of CD8+ T cells in alopecia areata. Sequencing relied on a cDNA template that was reverse transcribed from extracted RNA. The repertoire was sequenced with immunoSEQ multiplex PCR; TCRdb's copy has only in-frame clones and lacks some. The sample holds approximately 110,000 clones, around 54% seen once. The sample's treatment: oral pan-JAK inhibitor, 5-10 mg twice daily. Material: CD4+ T cells sorted from blood, obtained at week 24, from a patient treated with tofacitinib. These receptor sequences come from a human donor with alopecia areata.

This chain joins TRBV11-3 and TRBJ1-2; D remains ambiguous. The germline gives CDR1 SGHNT, CDR2 YENEEA. The V and J ends lost 1 base and 4 bases respectively, with 7 bases between them. There are 13 residues in the CDR3. The CDR3, as DNA: TGTGCCAGCAGCTTAGGAGCTGGCTATGGCTACACCTTC. It yields the protein CASSLGAGYGYTF.

V gene TRBV30 combines with J gene TRBJ2-3; TRBD2 matches at 10 bases. CDR1 and CDR2 from the germline V gene are GTSNPN and SVGIG (reference sequence). V was pared by 2 bases and J by 6 bases, with 8 bases of the junction left unmatched. The CDR3 is made up of 15 amino acids. The CDR3 coding sequence is TGTGCCTGGAGTCCTACTAGCGGGGTATCCGATACGCAGTATTTT. The encoded protein is CAWSPTSGVSDTQYF.

This clone was detected only a few times. The chain recombines TRBV14 with TRBJ1-6; D is perhaps TRBD1 (5 bases). CDR3 length: 16 amino acids. V was shortened by 0 bases and J by 7 bases, with 13 bases between the two germline ends. The germline V gene has CDR1 SGHDN and CDR2 FVKESK. The CDR3 coding sequence is TGTGCCAGCAGCCAAGATTGGGGACCGATAAATTCACCCCTCCACTTT. Encoded protein: CASSQDWGPINSPLHF.

V usage is TRBV10-3 and J usage is TRBJ2-7, with TRBD1 matching over 10 bases. The V segment lost 6 bases and the J segment 6 bases; nucleotides outside the gene matches: 5. The CDR3 is made up of 13 amino acids. From germline, CDR1 is ENHRY and CDR2 SYGVKD. For the CDR3, the DNA is TGTGCCATCAGCCGGGACAGGGGACCCGAGCAGTACTTC. Its translation: CAISRDRGPEQYF.

This clone has more than one count but fewer than ten. The J gene is TRBJ1-6, the V gene TRBV4-2, with D perhaps TRBD1 (5 bases). Trimming pared 1 base from V and 7 bases from J, leaving 8 bases between. The CDR3 totals 14 residues. Germline V gene data show CDR1 as LGHNA and CDR2 as YNFKEQ. The DNA for the CDR3 is TGTGCCAGCAGCCAAGGGCAGGGAAATTCACCCCTCCACTTT. The encoded protein is CASSQGQGNSPLHF.

V and J are TRBV7-2 and TRBJ2-4; D gene unclear. V was trimmed by 1 base and J by 8 bases, leaving 12 bases between them. The CDR3 totals 14 residues. Germline values: CDR1 SGHTA, CDR2 FQGNSA. CDR3 protein: CASSLGPLADIQYF. CDR3 bases: TGTGCCAGCAGCTTAGGCCCCCTTGCCGACATTCAGTACTTC.

This clone has a handful of counts. The CDR3 DNA reads TGTGCCAGCGGAGGGCACAGCTACGAGCAGTACTTC. Residues: CASGGHSYEQYF. The chain couples TRBV27 to TRBJ2-7; maybe TRBD2 (6 bases). Germline V CDR1 and CDR2: MNHEY, SMNVEV (reference sequence). This CDR3 contains 12 residues. V lost 8 bases and J lost 3, with 11 bases in between.

This clone was counted a few times. V usage is TRBV5-1 and J usage is TRBJ2-5; 12 positions match TRBD2. CDR1 SGHRS and CDR2 YFSETQ come from the germline V gene. The CDR3 spans 16 residues. J was trimmed by 1 base and V by 2 bases; bases with no gene match: 3. CDR3 in amino acids: CASSFQTSGGQETQYF. For the CDR3, the DNA is TGCGCCAGCAGCTTCCAGACTAGCGGGGGCCAAGAGACCCAGTACTTC.

This clone was seen once. The rearrangement links TRBV29-1 to TRBJ1-2; D unresolved. The ends were cut back, 5 bases at V and 0 bases at J, with 10 bases in the middle. CDR3 size: 13 residues. Germline CDR1 and CDR2: SQVTM and ANQGSEA. CDR3: CSVFGVSNYGYTF. CDR3 DNA: TGCAGCGTTTTCGGGGTATCTAACTATGGCTACACCTTC.

This chain uses TRBV30 with TRBJ2-5; 8 positions match TRBD1. Looked up from germline, CDR1 is GTSNPN and CDR2 is SVGIG (reference sequence). This CDR3 is built from 14 residues. V lost 3 bases, J lost 3 bases, and 6 bases stayed unmatched. In DNA form, the CDR3 reads TGTGCCTGGAGCGGTACAGGGGGGAAAGAGACCCAGTACTTC. Its protein product is CAWSGTGGKETQYF. Filled out from reference TRBV30 and TRBJ2-5, the complete variable domain reads SQTIHQWPATLVQPVGSPLSLECTVEGTSNPNLYWYRQAAGRGLQLLFYSVGIGQISSEVPQNLSASRPQDRQFILSSKKLLLSDSGFYLCAWSGTGGKETQYFGPGTRLLVL.

The chain employs TRBV7-2 and TRBJ2-7; no firm D call. The ends were cut back, 5 bases at V and 0 bases at J, with 14 bases in the middle. The CDR3 is 15 residues long. CDR1 is SGHTA and CDR2 is FQGNSA in the germline V gene. CDR3 DNA: TGTGCCAGCAGCCCCCTGAGTCTTTCCTCCTACGAGCAGTACTTC. It encodes CASSPLSLSSYEQYF. Based on the CDR3 plus reference TRBV7-2 and TRBJ2-7, the full variable domain is GAGVSQSPSNKVTEKGKDVELRCDPISGHTALYWYRQSLGQGLEFLIYFQGNSAPDKSGLPSDRFSAERTGGSVSTLTIQRTQQEDSAVYLCASSPLSLSSYEQYFGPGTRLTVT.

This clone was found a few times. The chain joins TRBV15 to TRBJ2-5, with unresolved D. The CDR3 is 15 amino acids. V was clipped by 1 base and J by 5 bases, with 14 bases between them. Germline CDR1 reads LNHNV; CDR2 reads YYDKDF (reference sequence). The CDR3 sequence: CATSRVYQVEETQYF. In DNA, the CDR3 is TGTGCCACCAGCAGAGTGTACCAGGTAGAGGAGACCCAGTACTTC. The whole variable domain, filled in from reference TRBV15 and TRBJ2-5, reads DAMVIQNPRYQVTQFGKPVTLSCSQTLNHNVMYWYQQKSSQAPKLLFHYYDKDFNNEADTPDNFQSRRPNTSFCFLDIRSPGLGDTAMYLCATSRVYQVEETQYFGPGTRLLVL.

The rearrangement links TRBV29-1 to TRBJ1-1; perhaps TRBD1 as D (5 bases). Looked up from germline, CDR1 is SQVTM and CDR2 is ANQGSEA. V lost 7 bases and J 1 base, leaving 10 bases between the germline ends. This CDR3 is 12 amino acids long. The CDR3 region has the DNA TGCAGCGGCGGGACGGGGAACACTGAAGCTTTCTTT. Its translation is CSGGTGNTEAFF.

The CDR3 DNA reads TGTGCCAGCAGCTTGGCCCCGACAGGGTTAACCTACGAGCAGTACTTC. This translates into CASSLAPTGLTYEQYF. The chain couples TRBV5-6 to TRBJ2-7; 7 positions match TRBD1. CDR3 length: 16 amino acids. Germline lookup yields CDR1 SGHDT and CDR2 YYEEEE. Trimming removed 0 bases from V and 2 bases from J; junction bases left unmatched: 8.

This clone has a handful of counts. The genes are TRBV4-1 and TRBJ1-2; TRBD1 is a possible D gene (5 bases). Trimming cost V 2 bases and J 1 base, with 14 bases left between them. Germline CDR1 is MGHRA and CDR2 is YSYEKL. The CDR3 contains 16 residues. Here the CDR3 reads CASSQTTDTDNYGYTF. CDR3 coding DNA: TGCGCCAGCAGCCAAACTACGGACACAGATAACTATGGCTACACCTTC.

The chain couples TRBV7-9 to TRBJ2-7; D uncertain. V was trimmed by 6 bases and J by 3 bases, leaving 15 bases between them. Per the germline V gene, CDR1 is SEHNR and CDR2 is FQNEAQ (reference sequence). This CDR3 region has 14 residues. The CDR3 loop reads CASRDVGGGYEQYF. CDR3 DNA sequence: TGTGCCAGCAGGGATGTGGGTGGTGGCTACGAGCAGTACTTC.

This chain joins TRBV18 and TRBJ1-5; D ambiguous. This CDR3 is 14 amino acids long. Germline-derived CDR1 and CDR2 are KGHSH and LQKENI. Trimming stripped 6 bases from V and 7 bases from J, with 16 bases between. The CDR3 DNA sequence: TGTGCCAGCTCTCCCGGAACGGGGTCCCAGCCCCAGCATTTT. Protein product: CASSPGTGSQPQHF.

The V gene is TRBV6-5, the J gene TRBJ1-2, with D possibly TRBD1 on 6 matching bases. The V gene's germline CDR1 is MNHEY and CDR2 SVGAGI. This CDR3 spans 15 amino acids. V was pared by 8 bases and J by 5 bases, with 21 bases between. Written as DNA, the CDR3 is TGTGCCAGCGGGGGTACCGGGACAAGTATATATGGCTACACCTTC. This encodes CASGGTGTSIYGYTF.

The chain combines TRBV5-1 with TRBJ2-5; TRBD1 matches 9 bases. This CDR3 has 15 amino acids. CDR1 SGHRS and CDR2 YFSETQ come from the germline V gene. J gave up 1 base and V 4 bases, and 5 bases lay outside the gene matches. The CDR3 nucleotides read TGCGCCAGCAGCCTGGGACAGGGAGGCCAAGAGACCCAGTACTTC. Residues: CASSLGQGGQETQYF.

J is TRBJ1-6 and V is TRBV10-3; a weak D match, TRBD1 (5 bases). The CDR3 contains 13 residues. The germline V gene has CDR1 ENHRY and CDR2 SYGVKD. V was shortened by 7 bases and J by 8 bases, with 12 bases between the two germline ends. CDR3 DNA sequence: TGTGCCATCAAACAGGAAAAGGATTCACCCCTCCACTTT. This codes for CAIKQEKDSPLHF.

The J gene is TRBJ1-3, the V gene TRBV29-1, with D unresolved. The CDR3 extends over 11 amino acids. The germline V and J ends were trimmed by 6 bases and 6 bases, with 9 bases remaining between them. Germline assignment: CDR1 SQVTM and CDR2 ANQGSEA. In DNA form, the CDR3 reads TGCAGCGTCGAGTCACAAAACACCATATATTTT. This codes for CSVESQNTIYF.

About this clone: Different DNA sequences within this sample yield the same CDR3. The chain uses TRBV9 and TRBJ2-5; D may be TRBD2 (6 bases). The CDR3 consists of 13 residues. Per the germline V gene, CDR1 is SGDLS and CDR2 is YYNGEE. The V end lost 3 bases, the J end lost 0 bases, and 6 bases lay between the germline ends. The CDR3 reads CASSGRDQETQYF. CDR3 sequence (DNA): TGTGCCAGCAGCGGGAGGGACCAAGAGACCCAGTACTTC.